A selection of T cell receptor beta chains follows, all from one sample in a study of blood T cells in healthy people across ages. TCRdb fed the 5' RACE reads into MiXCR, producing one record per CDR3 protein. The table shows roughly 1 million distinct CDR3 sequences, with around 25% occurring only once. This sample also appeared in a second study, on T cells of mothers and their children.

The sample consisted of blood. Source of these receptors: a girl aged 2-10 years in good health. Each CDR3 is given with its conserved first and last residue. A D gene is named only where the DNA matches it firmly. Some rows have no size entry. The others give once, few or many, or a class for an expanded clone.

v_call	j_call	d_call	clone_size	cdr3_aa	cdr3_nt
TRBV7-6	TRBJ2-1	NA	NA	CASSPNLANEQFF	TGTGCCAGCAGCCCGAATTTAGCAAATGAGCAGTTCTTC
TRBV12-3/TRBV12-4	TRBJ2-4	NA	few	CASSHRVEGIIQYF	TGTGCCAGCAGTCACAGGGTAGAGGGTATCATTCAGTACTTC
TRBV5-1	TRBJ1-2	NA	NA	CASSLGLGSDGYTF	TGCGCCAGCAGCTTGGGTCTGGGCTCGGATGGCTACACCTTC
TRBV12-3/TRBV12-4	TRBJ1-5	NA	NA	CASSLRASPGQPQHF	TGTGCCAGCAGTTTACGAGCTTCCCCGGGGCAGCCCCAGCATTTT
TRBV4-3	TRBJ2-7	NA	NA	CASSQDVRGPYEQYF	TGCGCCAGCAGCCAAGATGTAAGGGGCCCCTACGAGCAGTACTTC
TRBV13	TRBJ2-3	NA	NA	CASSLGRLAGTDTQYF	TGTGCCAGCAGCTTAGGTAGGCTAGCAGGAACAGATACGCAGTATTTT
TRBV6-1	TRBJ2-5	TRBD1	few	CASSEDRLDRGQRETQYF	TGTGCCAGCAGTGAGGATCGCTTGGACAGGGGGCAACGAGAGACCCAGTACTTC
TRBV28	TRBJ1-1	TRBD1	NA	CASSLQGAQTEAFF	TGTGCCAGCAGTTTACAGGGGGCGCAAACTGAAGCTTTCTTT
TRBV27	TRBJ1-2	NA	NA	CASSLYRGSFGYTF	TGTGCCAGCAGTTTATACCGGGGGTCGTTTGGCTACACCTTC
TRBV18	TRBJ2-5	NA	NA	CASSPPNPAMETQYF	TGTGCCAGCTCACCACCAAATCCTGCTATGGAGACCCAGTACTTC
TRBV29-1	TRBJ1-1	NA	NA	CSVSENTEAFF	TGCAGCGTTTCGGAGAACACTGAAGCTTTCTTT
TRBV12-3/TRBV12-4	TRBJ1-5	NA	few	CASSRAFGDQPQHF	TGTGCCAGCAGTCGTGCGTTTGGGGACCAGCCCCAGCATTTT
TRBV24-1	TRBJ2-5	NA	NA	CATSGPTEQETQYF	TGTGCCACCAGTGGTCCGACAGAACAAGAGACCCAGTACTTC
TRBV6-2/TRBV6-3	TRBJ2-1	TRBD2	few	CASSYQGTRSNEQFF	TGTGCCAGCAGTTACCAAGGGACTAGATCCAATGAGCAGTTCTTC
TRBV28	TRBJ2-5	TRBD2	NA	CASSLYRASGKEETQYF	TGTGCCAGCAGTTTATACCGGGCTAGCGGAAAGGAGGAGACCCAGTACTTC
TRBV7-9	TRBJ2-1	NA	few	CASSLLGGTAYNEQFF	TGTGCCAGCAGCCTCTTGGGGGGGACAGCCTACAATGAGCAGTTCTTC
TRBV20-1	TRBJ2-2	NA	few	CSARYLDTGELFF	TGCAGTGCTCGATACCTAGACACCGGGGAGCTGTTTTTT
TRBV7-2	TRBJ2-5	TRBD1	few	CASSWDRGQTQYF	TGTGCCAGCAGCTGGGACAGGGGTCAGACCCAGTACTTC
TRBV7-9	TRBJ1-2	NA	few	CASSFPEKVTALYGYTF	TGTGCCAGCAGCTTTCCCGAGAAGGTGACAGCCCTGTATGGCTACACCTTC
TRBV7-9	TRBJ2-3	NA	few	CASSLLAGAYTDTQYF	TGTGCCAGCAGCTTATTAGCAGGGGCCTATACAGATACGCAGTATTTT
TRBV6-1	TRBJ1-1	NA	NA	CATQPGIGAFF	TGTGCCACCCAGCCAGGGATCGGGGCTTTCTTT
TRBV29-1	TRBJ1-1	NA	few	CSVVFGMSEAFF	TGCAGCGTTGTTTTTGGTATGTCAGAAGCTTTCTTT
TRBV7-9	TRBJ2-1	NA	NA	CASRGVMYNEQFF	TGTGCCAGCAGGGGTGTAATGTACAATGAGCAGTTCTTC
TRBV10-3	TRBJ2-1	NA	NA	CAISEVGLPEQFF	TGTGCCATCAGTGAGGTAGGGCTGCCTGAGCAGTTCTTC
TRBV4-2	TRBJ2-3	TRBD2	few	CASSLTSGDVTDTQYF	TGTGCCAGCAGCCTGACCAGCGGGGACGTCACGGATACGCAGTATTTT
TRBV5-6	TRBJ2-1	TRBD2	few	CASSLAGLARGNEQFF	TGTGCCAGCAGCTTGGCCGGACTAGCCAGAGGGAATGAGCAGTTCTTC
TRBV3-1	TRBJ2-1	NA	NA	CASSQEILAEQFF	TGTGCCAGCAGCCAAGAAATACTGGCAGAGCAGTTCTTC
TRBV20-1	TRBJ1-6	NA	NA	CSARGPGESPLHF	TGCAGTGCTAGAGGTCCGGGGGAATCACCCCTCCACTTT
TRBV2	TRBJ2-5	NA	few	CASSEIGVETQYF	TGTGCCAGCAGTGAAATCGGCGTTGAGACCCAGTACTTC
TRBV7-2	TRBJ2-1	NA	few	CASSLGPSPYNEQFF	TGTGCCAGCAGCTTAGGACCGTCGCCCTACAATGAGCAGTTCTTC
TRBV11-1	TRBJ2-1	TRBD2	NA	CASSLAIAGLNEQFF	TGTGCCAGCAGCTTAGCGATAGCGGGACTCAATGAGCAGTTCTTC
TRBV5-1	TRBJ2-1	NA	few	CASSVTYRDTGDEQFF	TGCGCCAGCAGCGTCACGTACCGGGACACGGGGGATGAGCAGTTCTTC
TRBV25-1	TRBJ2-5	TRBD1	NA	CASSGQGYYERYF	TGTGCCAGCAGCGGACAGGGATACTACGAGCGGTACTTC
TRBV7-9	TRBJ2-4	NA	NA	CASSPWEDTRNIQYF	TGTGCCAGCAGCCCCTGGGAGGACACAAGGAACATTCAGTACTTC
TRBV6-5	TRBJ2-7	NA	NA	CASSYGPGYEQYF	TGTGCCAGCAGTTACGGTCCGGGTTACGAGCAGTACTTC
TRBV28	TRBJ2-7	NA	NA	CASSFSDVSSYEQYF	TGTGCCAGCAGTTTTTCAGACGTAAGCTCCTACGAGCAGTACTTC
TRBV29-1	TRBJ1-5	NA	NA	CSVARDPNQPQHF	TGCAGCGTTGCCAGGGATCCCAATCAGCCCCAGCATTTT
TRBV14	TRBJ2-2	NA	few	CASTPRVNTGELFF	TGTGCCAGCACACCCAGGGTGAACACCGGGGAGCTGTTTTTT
TRBV13	TRBJ2-7	NA	NA	CASSFYGADISYEQYF	TGTGCCAGCAGCTTTTACGGGGCCGACATCTCCTACGAGCAGTACTTC
TRBV4-2	TRBJ2-1	TRBD2	NA	CASSQVTSALVEQFF	TGTGCCAGCAGCCAAGTAACTAGCGCTTTGGTCGAGCAGTTCTTC
TRBV10-3	TRBJ2-7	TRBD2	NA	CATRLAGGSNERYF	TGTGCCACTAGACTAGCGGGAGGGTCGAACGAGCGGTACTTC
TRBV28	TRBJ2-3	NA	NA	CASSSHVLGGADTQYF	TGTGCCAGCAGTTCCCACGTACTAGGGGGGGCAGATACGCAGTATTTT
TRBV10-2	TRBJ1-5	TRBD1	many	CASSELQGAQPQHF	TGCGCCAGCAGTGAGCTCCAGGGGGCCCAGCCCCAGCATTTT
TRBV20-1	TRBJ2-1	NA	NA	CSAAGLDIYSNEQFF	TGCAGTGCCGCCGGACTTGATATCTACAGCAATGAGCAGTTCTTC
TRBV20-1	TRBJ2-3	NA	NA	CSAQEGTDTQYF	TGCAGTGCCCAGGAGGGCACAGATACGCAGTATTTT
TRBV7-8	TRBJ2-5	NA	few	CASSLSADRETQYF	TGTGCCAGCAGCTTATCCGCGGACCGAGAGACCCAGTACTTC
TRBV24-1	TRBJ2-1	NA	few	CATSEGQSFNEQFF	TGTGCCACCAGTGAAGGGCAGTCCTTCAATGAGCAGTTCTTC
TRBV12-3/TRBV12-4	TRBJ2-1	TRBD2	NA	CASSLALSGRDYNEQFF	TGTGCCAGCAGTTTAGCGCTGAGCGGGAGGGATTACAATGAGCAGTTCTTC
TRBV29-1	TRBJ1-1	NA	NA	CSVEVSANTEAFF	TGCAGCGTTGAGGTATCTGCAAACACTGAAGCTTTCTTT
TRBV7-2	TRBJ2-5	TRBD2	NA	CASSYLAGGGFLKTQYF	TGTGCTAGCAGCTACTTAGCGGGAGGGGGATTCTTGAAGACCCAGTACTTC
TRBV6-6	TRBJ1-2	TRBD1	NA	CASSEPGQGDYGYTF	TGTGCCAGCAGCGAACCGGGACAGGGGGACTATGGCTACACCTTC
TRBV29-1	TRBJ2-1	TRBD2	NA	CSGEGNEQFF	TGCAGCGGGGAGGGGAATGAGCAGTTCTTC
TRBV20-1	TRBJ2-3	NA	many	CSARQDTDTQYF	TGCAGTGCTAGGCAGGACACAGATACGCAGTATTTT
TRBV2	TRBJ2-1	TRBD1	few	CASSYGQGIYNEQFF	TGTGCCAGCAGTTACGGACAGGGAATCTACAATGAGCAGTTCTTC
TRBV7-8	TRBJ2-1	TRBD1	few	CASSLWSRGNEQFF	TGTGCCAGCAGCTTGTGGTCCAGGGGGAATGAGCAGTTCTTC
TRBV13	TRBJ2-3	TRBD2	NA	CASSLSPLAGVSTDTQYF	TGTGCCAGCAGCTTAAGCCCTCTAGCGGGGGTGAGCACAGATACGCAGTATTTT
TRBV12-3/TRBV12-4	TRBJ1-3	NA	few	CASSLVDTIYF	TGTGCCAGCAGTTTGGTGGACACCATATATTTT